The 21 T cell receptor beta chains listed next were all sequenced from one sample in a study of blood T cells in healthy people across ages. For the second PCR, which ran for roughly 7 to 11 cycles, a sample-barcoded 5' primer and a J-beta primer mix were used. TCRdb analysed the 5' RACE reads with MiXCR anew, one entry per CDR3 protein. This repertoire shows approximately 780,000 distinct CDR3 sequences, 25% to 30% found once; its top ten account for approximately 2.9%. The sample also formed part of further work on T cells of mothers and their children.

Sequenced input: blood. The receptors come from a boy younger than 18 in good health.

The rearrangement uses TRBV4-2 and TRBJ2-1, with TRBD1 as a possible D gene (9 bases). The V end was cut by 4 bases, the J end by 4 bases, with 26 bases between. The length of the CDR3 is 19 residues. In germline, CDR1 is LGHNA, CDR2 YNFKEQ. CDR3 sequence reads: CASSLAGGPGQGVYNEQFF. DNA of the CDR3: TGTGCCAGCAGCCTCGCGGGGGGACCGGGACAGGGAGTATACAATGAGCAGTTCTTC.

This rearrangement joins TRBV7-9 to TRBJ1-2; TRBD1 is a possible D gene (6 bases). The ends were cut back, 5 bases at V and 1 base at J, with 11 bases in the middle. CDR3 length equals 14 residues. Germline V gene sequence: CDR1 SEHNR, CDR2 FQNEAQ (reference sequence). The CDR3: CASSLQGNNYGYTF. The CDR3 DNA sequence: TGTGCCAGCAGCCTACAGGGTAATAACTATGGCTACACCTTC.

Only a few counts were recorded for this clonotype. This chain links TRBV7-2 with TRBJ1-4; 8 bases agree with TRBD1. This CDR3 comprises 15 residues. J gave up 8 bases and V 4 bases, and 9 bases lay outside the gene matches. Germline assignment: CDR1 SGHTA and CDR2 FQGNSA. CDR3 in amino acids: CASSSPGQGIEKLFF. As DNA, the CDR3 is TGTGCCAGCAGCTCGCCTGGACAGGGCATCGAAAAACTGTTTTTT.

V is TRBV2 and J is TRBJ2-7, with TRBD2 as a possible D gene (5 bases). CDR3 length: 14 amino acids. Trimming cost V 6 bases and J 2 bases, with 14 bases left between them. Looked up from germline, CDR1 is SNHLY and CDR2 is FYNNEI. In nucleotides, the CDR3 is TGTGCCAGCAGGACGGGGTCCGGGACCTACGAGCAGTACTTC. This codes for CASRTGSGTYEQYF.

The rearrangement joins TRBV4-1 to TRBJ1-2, with TRBD1 as a possible D gene (5 bases). V was trimmed by 2 bases and J by 4 bases, leaving 14 bases between them. This CDR3 contains 15 residues. Germline CDR1 is MGHRA and CDR2 is YSYEKL. This CDR3 reads CASSQPTDPRYGYTF. CDR3 DNA: TGCGCCAGCAGCCAACCGACAGATCCACGCTATGGCTACACCTTC.

The chain is built from TRBV12-3 or TRBV12-4 and TRBJ1-2, with no clear D. The length of the CDR3 is 14 residues. Trimming removed 6 bases from V and 1 base from J, with 12 bases in between. CDR3 loop: CASRSRVFNYGYTF. Here the CDR3 DNA reads TGTGCCAGCAGGTCCCGGGTTTTTAACTATGGCTACACCTTC.

The chain carries TRBV10-3 and TRBJ2-7; D remains unclear. V lost 2 bases to trimming and J lost 6 bases, with 11 bases between them. The CDR3 runs 13 residues. Per the germline V gene, CDR1 is ENHRY and CDR2 is SYGVKD. The CDR3 sequence is CAISEAPPLEQYF. The DNA of the CDR3 is TGTGCCATCAGTGAGGCCCCTCCGCTCGAGCAGTACTTC.

The J gene is TRBJ2-5, the V gene TRBV12-3 or TRBV12-4, with 8 bases aligning to TRBD1. There are 14 residues in the CDR3. Trimming took 6 bases from V and 7 from J; bases not matched to a gene: 10. CDR3 residues: CASRTGGGRGTQYF. CDR3 DNA sequence: TGTGCCAGCAGAACAGGGGGAGGCCGGGGGACCCAGTACTTC.

This clonotype was seen a handful of times. This chain uses TRBV6-6 with TRBJ2-2, with 9 nucleotides matching TRBD1. This CDR3 spans 16 amino acids. Germline loops: CDR1 MNHNY, CDR2 SVGAGI (reference sequence). Trimming removed 5 bases from V and 7 bases from J; junction bases left unmatched: 11. The CDR3, as DNA: TGTGCCAGCAGTCACCGACAGGGGGTGGGAGTCGGGGAGCTGTTTTTT. This codes for CASSHRQGVGVGELFF.

This clonotype was picked up a small number of times. The chain recombines TRBV18 with TRBJ2-1; a weak D match, TRBD1 (6 bases). Germline values: CDR1 KGHSH, CDR2 LQKENI. This CDR3 is built from 15 residues. The V end lost 6 bases, the J end lost 0 bases, and 12 bases lay between the germline ends. In DNA form, the CDR3 reads TGTGCCAGCTCTATACAGGGCTACTCCTACAATGAGCAGTTCTTC. Amino acid sequence: CASSIQGYSYNEQFF.

The V call is TRBV7-9, the J call TRBJ2-6; weak D call: TRBD1 (7 bases). V gave up 0 bases and J gave up 0 bases, with 12 bases separating them. The CDR3 is made up of 18 amino acids. Germline CDR1 reads SEHNR; CDR2 reads FQNEAQ (reference sequence). CDR3 protein: CASSLARDRSSGANVLTF. CDR3 nucleotide sequence: TGTGCCAGCAGCTTAGCGCGGGACAGATCCTCTGGGGCCAACGTCCTGACTTTC.

This chain joins TRBV9 and TRBJ1-6, with 10 bases that match TRBD1. V lost 3 bases and J lost 9; bases outside the gene matches: 3. The CDR3 is made up of 14 amino acids. The germline V gene encodes CDR1 SGDLS and CDR2 YYNGEE. The CDR3 region has the DNA TGTGCCAGCAGCGCATGGACAGGGGGTTCACCCCTCCACTTT. Its protein is CASSAWTGGSPLHF.

The CDR3, as DNA: TGTGCCAGCAGCTCCCCCTTAGCGGATAGCACAGATACGCAGTATTTT. Its translation: CASSSPLADSTDTQYF. The rearrangement links TRBV7-3 to TRBJ2-3; a weak D match, TRBD2 (6 bases). This CDR3 has 16 residues. Germline CDR1 SGHTA, CDR2 FQGTGA. V lost 4 bases to trimming and J lost 0 bases, with 14 bases between them. The full variable domain, rest sourced from reference TRBV7-3 and TRBJ2-3, is GAGVSQTPSNKVTEKGKYVELRCDPISGHTALYWYRQSLGQGPEFLIYFQGTGAADDSGLPNDRFFAVRPEGSVSTLKIQRTERGDSAVYLCASSSPLADSTDTQYFGPGTRLTVL.

There are many counts of this clonotype. This chain links TRBV6-6 with TRBJ2-5, with TRBD1 matching 9 bases. CDR1 is MNHNY and CDR2 is SVGAGI in the germline V gene (reference sequence). V shed 5 bases and J 2 bases; nucleotides not matched to a gene: 6. The CDR3 has 15 amino acids. For the CDR3, the DNA is TGTGCCAGCAGTCTCGGACAGGGGCTTCAAGAGACCCAGTACTTC. Translation: CASSLGQGLQETQYF.

This chain joins TRBV2 and TRBJ2-1; perhaps D is TRBD1 or TRBD2 (5 bases each). CDR1 is SNHLY, CDR2 FYNNEI, per germline. This CDR3 region has 15 residues. Trimming cost V 3 bases and J 0 bases, with 9 bases left between them. In DNA form, the CDR3 reads TGTGCCAGCAGTGAGGGGACCGGCTCCTACAATGAGCAGTTCTTC. Encoded protein: CASSEGTGSYNEQFF.

In this sample, this clonotype turned up a few times. The chain has TRBV6-6 and TRBJ1-1; D is unclear. CDR1 is MNHNY, CDR2 SVGAGI, per germline (reference sequence). The CDR3 length is 14 residues. Trimming left V 2 bases short and J 6 bases short, with 13 bases between. The DNA of the CDR3 is TGTGCCAGCAGTTACGGTAACGGCCCCGCTGAAGCTTTCTTT. It encodes CASSYGNGPAEAFF.

The chain combines TRBV12-3 or TRBV12-4 with TRBJ1-4; D is possibly TRBD1 (5 bases). The CDR3 sequence is 14 residues long. V was cut by 0 bases and J by 10 bases, with 12 bases left in between. CDR3 DNA: TGTGCCAGCAGTTTAGCAGGGGCAATGAGAAAACTGTTTTTT. Translated: CASSLAGAMRKLFF.

The gene calls are TRBV6-1 and TRBJ2-1, with 10 bases identical to TRBD1. CDR1 MNHNS and CDR2 SASEGT come from the germline V gene. J was trimmed by 10 bases and V by 6 bases; bases with no gene match: 3. CDR3 length: 12 residues. The CDR3 is CASRKGQGEQFF. The CDR3 bases are TGTGCCAGCAGGAAGGGACAGGGGGAGCAGTTCTTC.

The chain is built from TRBV27 and TRBJ1-5; D is ambiguous. The CDR3 loop spans 15 amino acids. CDR1 is MNHEY, CDR2 SMNVEV, per germline (reference sequence). V was clipped by 3 bases and J by 0 bases, with 9 bases between them. The CDR3 nucleotides read TGTGCCAGCAGTTTTTCTGATTATAGCAATCAGCCCCAGCATTTT. This sequence encodes CASSFSDYSNQPQHF.

The chain uses TRBV4-1 and TRBJ2-5, with D perhaps TRBD1 or TRBD2 (6 bases each). In germline, CDR1 is MGHRA, CDR2 YSYEKL. Between the trimmed V and J ends, which lost 1 base and 4 bases, there was a span of 16 bases. This CDR3 has 16 amino acids. CDR3 nucleotides: TGCGCCAGCAGCCAAGTCTTCCGGGGGCGTAGAGAGACCCAGTACTTC. This sequence encodes CASSQVFRGRRETQYF.

The chain links TRBV20-1 to TRBJ1-5; TRBD1 agrees at 9 bases. CDR1 is DFQATT, CDR2 SNEGSKA, per germline (reference sequence). Losses at the gene ends were 5 bases for V and 6 bases for J; bases not matched to a gene: 5. The CDR3 is 13 amino acids. CDR3 nucleotides: TGCAGTGCTGGGACAGGGTTGGGTCAGCCCCAGCATTTT. Protein product: CSAGTGLGQPQHF.